The T cell receptor (beta chain) described here comes from a study of control samples from healthy donors and cancer patients. The germline V gene has CDR1 SGHTA and CDR2 FQGNSA. This CDR3 is 12 amino acids long. V was trimmed by 2 bases and J by 4 bases, leaving 5 bases between them. The method was immunoSEQ multiplex PCR; TCRdb's version includes in-frame clones alone and lacks a portion of them. Among around 42,000 clones listed, less than 85% were seen once. The sequencing sample was made of blood. The sequence derives from a man in his sixties in good health. This chain links TRBV7-2 with TRBJ2-5; no firm D call. The CDR3 DNA reads as TGTGCCAGCAGCTTAAGGCTAGAGACCCAGTACTTC. Its protein is CASSLRLETQYF.